These T cell receptor beta chains were read from a single sample in a study of cytomegalovirus exposure and HLA in healthy donors. Sequencing used immunoSEQ multiplex PCR; TCRdb keeps in-frame clones, though not all of them. Of roughly 65,000 clones in the sample, 92% were seen once. Specimen: PBMCs. These receptors came from a man aged 18 to 30 in good health and CMV-seropositive. Both conserved end residues are part of each CDR3. Fields, in order: J gene, D gene, clone size, V gene, CDR3 DNA, CDR3 protein. The D gene is left open where the match is weak. A clone size is listed for some rows: how often the clone was seen (once, few, many), or a class if it is expanded.

J: TRBJ1-5
D: -
size: -
V: TRBV6-1
DNA: TGTGCCAGCAGGGGACATGTTGATCAGCCCCAGCATTTT
CDR3: CASRGHVDQPQHF

J: TRBJ2-1
D: TRBD2
size: few
V: TRBV2
DNA: TGTGCCAGCAGTGAAGGACTAGCGAACAATGAGCAGTTCTTC
CDR3: CASSEGLANNEQFF

J: TRBJ2-6
D: TRBD1
size: -
V: TRBV7-3
DNA: TGTGCCAGCAGCTTAAGACAGGGAATTGGGGCCAACGTCCTGACTTTC
CDR3: CASSLRQGIGANVLTF

J: TRBJ2-7
D: -
size: -
V: TRBV30
DNA: TGTGCCTGGATCGGAGGGGCCTACGAGCAGTACTTC
CDR3: CAWIGGAYEQYF

J: TRBJ2-2
D: -
size: -
V: TRBV30
DNA: TGTGCCTGGATATCTGTCACCGGGGAGCTGTTTTTT
CDR3: CAWISVTGELFF

J: TRBJ1-2
D: -
size: -
V: TRBV2
DNA: TGTGCCAGCAGGCAGGGAGGCTATGGCTACACCTTC
CDR3: CASRQGGYGYTF

J: TRBJ2-3
D: -
size: -
V: TRBV7-6
DNA: TGTGCCAGCAGTCATGGCTGGGATACGCAGTATTTT
CDR3: CASSHGWDTQYF

J: TRBJ2-7
D: TRBD1
size: -
V: TRBV14
DNA: TGTGCCAGCAGCCAAGGGACAGGGACGCCCTACGAGCAGTACTTC
CDR3: CASSQGTGTPYEQYF

J: TRBJ1-5
D: TRBD1
size: -
V: TRBV19
DNA: TGTGCCAGTAGTTCACCGGGACAGGCGATCCCTGGGGGCAATCAGCCCCAGCATTTT
CDR3: CASSSPGQAIPGGNQPQHF

J: TRBJ2-7
D: TRBD2
size: -
V: TRBV4-2
DNA: TGTGCCAGCAGCCAAGAATGGGCGGGAGTAAACGAGCAGTACTTC
CDR3: CASSQEWAGVNEQYF

J: TRBJ2-1
D: -
size: -
V: TRBV27
DNA: TGTGCCAGCAGTTTAGGCCTCCTGGAGAATGAGCAGTTCTTC
CDR3: CASSLGLLENEQFF

J: TRBJ1-2
D: TRBD1
size: once
V: TRBV4-1
DNA: TGCGCCAGCAGCCTCCGACAGGGAGACTATGGCTACACCTTC
CDR3: CASSLRQGDYGYTF

J: TRBJ1-4
D: -
size: -
V: TRBV6-1
DNA: TGTGCCAGCAGTGCCCGACAAGCAACTAATGAAAAACTGTTTTTT
CDR3: CASSARQATNEKLFF

J: TRBJ2-7
D: TRBD2
size: once
V: TRBV13
DNA: TGTGCCAGCAGCTTACGACTAGCGGAAGTCGAGCAGTACTTC
CDR3: CASSLRLAEVEQYF

J: TRBJ1-4
D: TRBD1
size: -
V: TRBV5-3
DNA: TGTGCCAGAAGCTTGGCTCCCTGGCCCGGGACAGGGAACGAAAAACTGTTTTTT
CDR3: CARSLAPWPGTGNEKLFF

J: TRBJ2-7
D: -
size: -
V: TRBV25-1
DNA: TGTGCCAGCAGTGAACCCTCCCCACTAGCTGGGGCTTACGAGCAGTACTTC
CDR3: CASSEPSPLAGAYEQYF

J: TRBJ1-5
D: -
size: -
V: TRBV2
DNA: TGTGCCAGCAGTTTCGACAGAACCAATCAGCCCCAGCATTTT
CDR3: CASSFDRTNQPQHF

J: TRBJ2-7
D: -
size: -
V: TRBV7-8
DNA: TGTGCCAGCAGCTTAGGGACTGGGGAGCAGTACTTC
CDR3: CASSLGTGEQYF

J: TRBJ1-2
D: -
size: -
V: TRBV9
DNA: TGTGCCAGCAGCGTAGTACAGGGAAACTATGGCTACACCTTC
CDR3: CASSVVQGNYGYTF

J: TRBJ2-2
D: -
size: -
V: TRBV15
DNA: TGTGCCACCAATAGGGGGTCTAACACCGGGGAGCTGTTTTTT
CDR3: CATNRGSNTGELFF

J: TRBJ2-7
D: TRBD2
size: -
V: TRBV5-1
DNA: TGCGCCAGCAGCCCGGGACTAGCGGGAAACGAGCAGTACTTC
CDR3: CASSPGLAGNEQYF

J: TRBJ2-7
D: TRBD1
size: -
V: TRBV11-1
DNA: TGTGCCAGCAGCTTAGAGGGGGGACAGGGCGACGAGCAGTACTTC
CDR3: CASSLEGGQGDEQYF

J: TRBJ2-1
D: TRBD2
size: -
V: TRBV27
DNA: TGTGCCAGCAGGCCCGGGGGGGCCAATGAGCAGTTCTTC
CDR3: CASRPGGANEQFF

J: TRBJ1-5
D: -
size: -
V: TRBV20-1
DNA: TGCAGTGCTAAAAACGGGGAGCCCCAGCATTTT
CDR3: CSAKNGEPQHF

J: TRBJ2-1
D: -
size: -
V: TRBV6-1
DNA: TGTGCCAGCCTGACAGAACTCTCCTACAATGAGCAGTTCTTC
CDR3: CASLTELSYNEQFF

J: TRBJ1-5
D: -
size: -
V: TRBV19
DNA: TGTGCCAGTAGTACCCTTAGAACGGGACAAAGCAATCAGCCCCAGCATTTT
CDR3: CASSTLRTGQSNQPQHF

J: TRBJ2-1
D: -
size: -
V: TRBV5-6
DNA: TGTGCCAGCAGCCCCGACACTTACAATGAGCAGTTCTTC
CDR3: CASSPDTYNEQFF

J: TRBJ2-5
D: TRBD1
size: -
V: TRBV5-1
DNA: TGCGCCAGCAGCTTAATTGACAGGGGAGTGGAGACCCAGTACTTC
CDR3: CASSLIDRGVETQYF

J: TRBJ2-2
D: -
size: -
V: TRBV7-7
DNA: TGTGCTAGCAGCTTAGTGCCAGGGGGAGGCACCGGGGAGCTGTTTTTT
CDR3: CASSLVPGGGTGELFF

J: TRBJ2-7
D: TRBD1
size: -
V: TRBV7-8
DNA: TGTGCCAGCAGCTTAGTAACGGCAGGGGGTTACGAGCAGTACTTC
CDR3: CASSLVTAGGYEQYF

J: TRBJ2-1
D: TRBD2
size: -
V: TRBV19
DNA: TGTGCCAGTAGTAGCGGACTAGCGGGAGGATCCAATGAGCAGTTCTTC
CDR3: CASSSGLAGGSNEQFF

J: TRBJ2-5
D: TRBD1
size: -
V: TRBV10-2
DNA: TGCGCCAGCAGCCCGACAGGGGGAGAGACCCAGTACTTC
CDR3: CASSPTGGETQYF

J: TRBJ1-3
D: TRBD1
size: -
V: TRBV6-5
DNA: TGTGCCAGCAGGGCGGACAGGGGGTCTGGAAACACCATATATTTT
CDR3: CASRADRGSGNTIYF

J: TRBJ2-3
D: -
size: once
V: TRBV6-1
DNA: TGTGCCAGCAGTGAATTTCTAGCTGCTAGCACAGATACGCAGTATTTT
CDR3: CASSEFLAASTDTQYF

J: TRBJ2-1
D: TRBD2
size: -
V: TRBV11-2
DNA: TGTGCCAGCAGCCGCGGGACTAGCGGGAGCGGCTCCTACAATGAGCAGTTCTTC
CDR3: CASSRGTSGSGSYNEQFF

J: TRBJ2-7
D: -
size: -
V: TRBV21-1
DNA: TGTGCCAGCCAAAGGAGGGACGGAATGACCTACGAGCAGTACTTC
CDR3: CASQRRDGMTYEQYF

J: TRBJ2-1
D: -
size: -
V: TRBV7-2
DNA: TGTGCCAGCAGCTTAGCGTTATCTAGTTATGAGCAGTTCTTC
CDR3: CASSLALSSYEQFF

J: TRBJ1-1
D: -
size: -
V: TRBV10-3
DNA: TGTGCCATCAGAGATACAGGTCCCGCGGTCGCTGAAGCTTTCTTT
CDR3: CAIRDTGPAVAEAFF

J: TRBJ2-3
D: -
size: -
V: TRBV5-6
DNA: TGTGCCAGCAGCTCAGGACTCCTGAGCACAGATACGCAGTATTTT
CDR3: CASSSGLLSTDTQYF

J: TRBJ2-1
D: TRBD1
size: -
V: TRBV27
DNA: TGTGCCAGCAGTTCCGGGACAGTATCCTACAATGAGCAGTTCTTC
CDR3: CASSSGTVSYNEQFF

J: TRBJ2-5
D: -
size: -
V: TRBV7-6
DNA: TGTGCCAGCAGCTCCCTTCCCGGGGAGACCCAGTACTTC
CDR3: CASSSLPGETQYF

J: TRBJ1-1
D: -
size: -
V: TRBV7-9
DNA: TGTGCCAGCAGCCCTAGGACGAGGGAACGAGCTTTCTTT
CDR3: CASSPRTRERAFF

J: TRBJ2-7
D: -
size: -
V: TRBV5-1
DNA: TGCGCCAGCGACAAAAGCTACGAGCAGTACTTC
CDR3: CASDKSYEQYF

J: TRBJ2-7
D: TRBD1
size: -
V: TRBV5-1
DNA: TGCGCCAGCAGCTTGGACGGACAGGGGGCCTACGAGCAGTACTTC
CDR3: CASSLDGQGAYEQYF

J: TRBJ2-1
D: TRBD1
size: -
V: TRBV29-1
DNA: TGCAGCGTTAGTGTCGTGACAGGGGGCGGATTTCGGTATAGTGAGCAGTTCTTC
CDR3: CSVSVVTGGGFRYSEQFF